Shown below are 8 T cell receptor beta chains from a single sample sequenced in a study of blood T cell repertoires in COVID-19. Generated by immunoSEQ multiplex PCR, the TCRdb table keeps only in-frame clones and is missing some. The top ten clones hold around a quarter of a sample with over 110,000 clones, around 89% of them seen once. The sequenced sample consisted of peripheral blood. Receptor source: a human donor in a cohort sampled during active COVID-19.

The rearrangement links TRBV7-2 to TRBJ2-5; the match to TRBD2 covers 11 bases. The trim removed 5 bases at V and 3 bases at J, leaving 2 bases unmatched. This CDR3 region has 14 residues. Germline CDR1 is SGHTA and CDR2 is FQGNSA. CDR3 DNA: TGTGCCAGCAGCCCGGGACTAGCGGAAGAGACCCAGTACTTC. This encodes CASSPGLAEETQYF. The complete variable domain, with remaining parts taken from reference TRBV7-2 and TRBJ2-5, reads GAGVSQSPSNKVTEKGKDVELRCDPISGHTALYWYRQSLGQGLEFLIYFQGNSAPDKSGLPSDRFSAERTGGSVSTLTIQRTQQEDSAVYLCASSPGLAEETQYFGPGTRLLVL.

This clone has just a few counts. The CDR3 region is CASSAWDRSFETQYF. CDR3 nucleotide sequence: TGTGCCAGCAGCGCATGGGACAGGAGTTTCGAGACCCAGTACTTC. The V call is TRBV14, the J call TRBJ2-5, with TRBD1 matching over 8 bases. Trimming cost V 5 bases and J 5 bases; bases outside gene matches: 10. The CDR3 consists of 15 residues. In germline, CDR1 is SGHDN, CDR2 FVKESK.

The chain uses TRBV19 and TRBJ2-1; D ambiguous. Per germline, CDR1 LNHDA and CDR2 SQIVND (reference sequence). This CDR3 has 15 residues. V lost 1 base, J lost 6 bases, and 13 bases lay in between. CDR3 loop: CASSIGLSKGNEQFF. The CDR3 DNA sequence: TGTGCCAGTAGTATAGGACTTTCGAAAGGCAATGAGCAGTTCTTC.

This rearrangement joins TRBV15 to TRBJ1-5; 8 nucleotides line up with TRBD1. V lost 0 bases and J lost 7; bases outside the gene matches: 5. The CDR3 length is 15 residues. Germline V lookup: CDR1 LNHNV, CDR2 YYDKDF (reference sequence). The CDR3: CATSRETGAGQPQHF. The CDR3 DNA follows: TGTGCCACCAGCAGAGAGACAGGGGCTGGGCAGCCCCAGCATTTT.

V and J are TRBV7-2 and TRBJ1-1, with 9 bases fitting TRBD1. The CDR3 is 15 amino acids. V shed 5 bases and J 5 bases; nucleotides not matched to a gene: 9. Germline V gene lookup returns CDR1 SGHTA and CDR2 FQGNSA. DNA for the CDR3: TGTGCCAGCAGCCCCATGGGACAGGGTGAGACTGAAGCTTTCTTT. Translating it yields CASSPMGQGETEAFF.

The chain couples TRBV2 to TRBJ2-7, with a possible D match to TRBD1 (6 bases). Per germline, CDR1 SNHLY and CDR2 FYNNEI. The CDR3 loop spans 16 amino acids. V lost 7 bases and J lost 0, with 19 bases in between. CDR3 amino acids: CASNPRGQRGSYEQYF. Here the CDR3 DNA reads TGTGCCAGCAACCCCCGCGGACAGAGGGGCTCCTACGAGCAGTACTTC.

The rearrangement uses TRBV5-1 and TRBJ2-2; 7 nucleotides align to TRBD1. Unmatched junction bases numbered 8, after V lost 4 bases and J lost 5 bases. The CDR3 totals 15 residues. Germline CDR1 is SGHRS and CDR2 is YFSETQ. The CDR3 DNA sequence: TGCGCCAGCAGCCTGACAGGGAAAGGGACCGGGGAGCTGTTTTTT. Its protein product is CASSLTGKGTGELFF.

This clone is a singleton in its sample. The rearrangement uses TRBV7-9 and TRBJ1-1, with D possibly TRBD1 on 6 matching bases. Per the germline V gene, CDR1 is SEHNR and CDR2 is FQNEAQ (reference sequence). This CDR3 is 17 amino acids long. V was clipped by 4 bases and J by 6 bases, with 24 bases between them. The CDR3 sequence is CASSSRGGLQGESEAFF. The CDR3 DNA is TGTGCCAGCAGCTCCCGGGGTGGCCTACAGGGTGAGTCTGAAGCTTTCTTT.